This T cell receptor beta chain was recorded in a study of T-cell reconstitution after alpha-beta-depleted transplantation in children listed by TCRdb under 2016. As for the study more broadly: T-cell immune reconstitution after TCRalphabeta/CD19-depleted allogeneic hematopoietic cell transplantation in children was quantitatively tracked in the study by means of TCR repertoire profiling.

The method behind the library was PCR. Sequencing relied on an Illumina HiSeq 2500. Molecular barcoding was employed in the preparation of TCR libraries, with unique molecular identifiers being used to normalize TCRbeta repertoire quantification. The public reads were run again by TCRdb, first through fastp at Q25 and then through MiXCR, and only productive beta chains were kept. Rows are unified per CDR3 protein, each entry keeping the most common DNA and genes. The sample table records around 400,000 distinct CDR3 sequences; 20% of these occur just once. Of the sample, about 3.8% falls within the top ten clones. Via the germline V gene, CDR1 is SGDLS and CDR2 YYNGEE. The CDR3, cysteine through phenylalanine, is 15 amino acids long. Solely the CDR3 DNA is kept, with 45 bases framed from the first base. V and J are truncated by 2 bases and 6 bases respectively, leaving an intervening sequence of 15 bases.

A word on this clonotype: The clone's antigen remains unknown. No per-base quality is available; no much larger clone lies one base away.

The receptor was derived from a human donor who donated a stem cell graft to a child with acute myeloid leukemia. The sample was PBMCs from the stem cell graft donor, taken from the stem cell graft. The chain links TRBV9 with TRBJ1-5; the D gene cannot be named for sure. Read as DNA, the sequence is TGTGCCAGCAGCGTTGAGGGAGATGTGTTTCAGCCCCAGCATTTT. It encodes CASSVEGDVFQPQHF.